These T cell receptor beta chains were read from a single sample in a study of regulatory T cells in long-lasting Graves disease. TCRdb re-called the multiplex PCR reads with MiXCR, one entry per CDR3 protein. Of 250,000 or so distinct CDR3 sequences listed, around 21% were seen once; the top ten hold more than 11%. Here the sequenced sample was peripheral blood mononuclear cells (PBMCs), taken at new diagnosis, from a patient treated with antithyroid drugs. All receptors come from a female donor with Graves disease. The CDR3 runs from the conserved cysteine through the conserved F or W. D genes are given only for firm matches. Only some rows state a clone size, as once, few, many or a class for expanded clones.

clone size: few; J gene: TRBJ2-5; D gene: TRBD2; V gene: TRBV7-2; CDR3 DNA: TGTGCCAGCAGCTTAGTGGGACTAGCGGGGGGCCCTCTCCAAGAGACCCAGTACTTC; CDR3 protein: CASSLVGLAGGPLQETQYF
clone size: many; J gene: TRBJ1-5; D gene: -; V gene: TRBV4-3; CDR3 DNA: TGCGCCAGCAGCCAAGAACTGGGGGGCGGCAATCAGCCCCAGCATTTT; CDR3 protein: CASSQELGGGNQPQHF
clone size: many; J gene: TRBJ2-1; D gene: TRBD2; V gene: TRBV24-1; CDR3 DNA: TGTGCCACCAGTGACCCTGCGACTAGCGACCATGAGCAGTTCTTC; CDR3 protein: CATSDPATSDHEQFF
clone size: -; J gene: TRBJ1-5; D gene: -; V gene: TRBV28; CDR3 DNA: TGTGCCAGCAGTCGGGGGGGCGCGGGTCAGCCCCAGCATTTT; CDR3 protein: CASSRGGAGQPQHF
clone size: many; J gene: TRBJ1-1; D gene: -; V gene: TRBV3-1; CDR3 DNA: TGTGCCAGCAGCCAAGTAGGAGGGCAGGGTCGGTGGGGGAACACTGAAGCTTTCTTT; CDR3 protein: CASSQVGGQGRWGNTEAFF
clone size: many; J gene: TRBJ1-1; D gene: -; V gene: TRBV12-5; CDR3 DNA: TGTGCTAGTGGTTTGGAAATAGGGACGGGGTCCAGGGCAACGTGGATGAACACTGAAGCTTTCTTT; CDR3 protein: CASGLEIGTGSRATWMNTEAFF
clone size: many; J gene: TRBJ2-6; D gene: -; V gene: TRBV12-3/TRBV12-4; CDR3 DNA: TGTGCCAGCACCCAAGGAGTCGGGGCCAACGTCCTGACTTTC; CDR3 protein: CASTQGVGANVLTF
clone size: -; J gene: TRBJ1-2; D gene: TRBD1; V gene: TRBV7-9; CDR3 DNA: TGTGCCAGCAGCTTAGGGCTGACAGGGTTCGGCGACTATGGCTACACCTTC; CDR3 protein: CASSLGLTGFGDYGYTF
clone size: many; J gene: TRBJ2-7; D gene: TRBD2; V gene: TRBV9; CDR3 DNA: TGTGCCAGCAGCCCTCAGGCTAGCGGGTACCCATACGAGCAGTACTTC; CDR3 protein: CASSPQASGYPYEQYF
clone size: many; J gene: TRBJ1-1; D gene: -; V gene: TRBV5-6; CDR3 DNA: TGTGCCAGCAGCTTGGTCCGGGGCACTGAAGCTTTCTTT; CDR3 protein: CASSLVRGTEAFF
clone size: few; J gene: TRBJ1-2; D gene: -; V gene: TRBV4-1; CDR3 DNA: TGCGCCAGCAGCCCCGGCGGGACACCTAGCCTCCGTTACACCTTC; CDR3 protein: CASSPGGTPSLRYTF
clone size: -; J gene: TRBJ2-5; D gene: -; V gene: TRBV20-1; CDR3 DNA: TGCAGTGCTACTGAAGAGACCCAGTACTTC; CDR3 protein: CSATEETQYF
clone size: many; J gene: TRBJ2-7; D gene: TRBD1; V gene: TRBV20-1; CDR3 DNA: TGCAGTGCTAGAAATAGGGACAGGTCCTACGAGCAGTACTTC; CDR3 protein: CSARNRDRSYEQYF
clone size: many; J gene: TRBJ2-3; D gene: -; V gene: TRBV5-5; CDR3 DNA: TGTGCCAGCAGCTTAAATAACCATCTCGGGGAGGATACGCAGTATTTT; CDR3 protein: CASSLNNHLGEDTQYF
clone size: many; J gene: TRBJ2-4; D gene: -; V gene: TRBV7-2; CDR3 DNA: TGTGCCAGCAGCCTCAGGGACATTCAGTACTTC; CDR3 protein: CASSLRDIQYF
clone size: many; J gene: TRBJ2-7; D gene: -; V gene: TRBV10-2; CDR3 DNA: TGCGCCAGCAGTGAGGGGGGGGGCGGCGGCGACGAGCAGTACTTC; CDR3 protein: CASSEGGGGGDEQYF
clone size: few; J gene: TRBJ2-3; D gene: TRBD2; V gene: TRBV4-2; CDR3 DNA: TGTGCCAGCAGCCAGGCTAGCGGGGGTAGCACAGATACGCAGTATTTT; CDR3 protein: CASSQASGGSTDTQYF
clone size: -; J gene: TRBJ1-2; D gene: -; V gene: TRBV28; CDR3 DNA: TGTGCCAGCAGTACCGCGCCGCGGTTGGGCTACACCTTC; CDR3 protein: CASSTAPRLGYTF
clone size: many; J gene: TRBJ2-1; D gene: TRBD2; V gene: TRBV2; CDR3 DNA: TGTGCCAGCAATCGGGGGGGACTCGATAATGAGCAGTTCTTC; CDR3 protein: CASNRGGLDNEQFF
clone size: many; J gene: TRBJ1-1; D gene: -; V gene: TRBV3-1; CDR3 DNA: TGTGCCAGCACCATTGGGCGTGCTGAAGCTTTCTTT; CDR3 protein: CASTIGRAEAFF
clone size: many; J gene: TRBJ2-5; D gene: -; V gene: TRBV6-2/TRBV6-3; CDR3 DNA: TGTGCCAGCAGTTACTCAGAGACCCAGTACTTC; CDR3 protein: CASSYSETQYF
clone size: few; J gene: TRBJ2-5; D gene: -; V gene: TRBV15; CDR3 DNA: TGTGCCACCAGCACCTATAAAGAGACCCAGTACTTC; CDR3 protein: CATSTYKETQYF
clone size: -; J gene: TRBJ1-2; D gene: -; V gene: TRBV6-2/TRBV6-3; CDR3 DNA: TGTGCCAGCAGCCCCGGTGGGCGGAATGGCTACACCTTC; CDR3 protein: CASSPGGRNGYTF
clone size: many; J gene: TRBJ2-5; D gene: -; V gene: TRBV7-3; CDR3 DNA: TGTGCCAGCAGTATGGGGGGTGGCGAGACCCAGTACTTC; CDR3 protein: CASSMGGGETQYF
clone size: -; J gene: TRBJ2-7; D gene: TRBD1; V gene: TRBV11-1; CDR3 DNA: TGTGCCAGCATCATAGGGGGACAGGGAACCCCCTACGAGCAGTACTTC; CDR3 protein: CASIIGGQGTPYEQYF
clone size: many; J gene: TRBJ1-1; D gene: -; V gene: TRBV4-3; CDR3 DNA: TGCGCCAGCAGCCAAGACGGGGCGTTGAACACTGAAGCTTTCTTT; CDR3 protein: CASSQDGALNTEAFF